What follows are 27 T cell receptor beta chains derived from one specimen sequenced in a study of patients and donors after allogeneic stem cell transplantation. TCRdb ran MiXCR on the RT-PCR reads and lists one entry per CDR3 protein. Seen here are roughly 250,000 distinct CDR3 sequences, around 14% observed once, and the top ten hold around 10%. Sequencing was performed on blood, either unsorted or a sorted T cell fraction (not recorded which). Every receptor here comes from a human donor who was either an allogeneic HSCT recipient or a stem cell or donor lymphocyte infusion donor (not recorded which). It is not recorded whose cells these are; they may come from a transplant donor.

This clonotype was detected a few times. This chain connects TRBV27 to TRBJ2-5; D is unresolved. The V and J ends lost 8 bases and 7 bases respectively, with 14 bases between them. Germline loops: CDR1 MNHEY, CDR2 SMNVEV (reference sequence). The CDR3 totals 12 residues. Written as DNA, the CDR3 is TGTGCCAGCTGCTGGGATACCAGGACCCAGTACTTC. Residues: CASCWDTRTQYF.

This clonotype was observed a few times. The genes are TRBV7-8 and TRBJ1-4; D is undetermined. The CDR3 covers 14 residues. Germline V gene sequence: CDR1 SGHVS, CDR2 FQNEAQ. The ends were cut back, 3 bases at V and 3 bases at J, with 8 bases in the middle. Here the CDR3 DNA reads TGTGCCAGCAGCTTGACGGGCTCTAATGAAAAACTGTTTTTT. Protein product: CASSLTGSNEKLFF.

This clonotype showed up many times. The V call is TRBV29-1, the J call TRBJ2-3; 10 bases align to TRBD2. V lost 6 bases to trimming and J lost 2 bases; unmatched junction nucleotides: 8. This CDR3 contains 15 residues. CDR1 and CDR2 from the germline V gene are SQVTM and ANQGSEA. The CDR3 DNA reads as TGCAGCGTGAGGACTAGCGGTTTCCTCACAGATACGCAGTATTTT. It specifies CSVRTSGFLTDTQYF.

This clonotype was seen a few times. This rearrangement joins TRBV7-9 to TRBJ2-7; tentatively, D is TRBD1 or TRBD2 (5 bases each). V shed 5 bases and J shed 3 bases, with 11 bases lying between them. Germline CDR1 SEHNR, CDR2 FQNEAQ (reference sequence). The CDR3 length is 13 residues. This CDR3 reads CASSQRGVYEQYF. In DNA form, the CDR3 reads TGTGCCAGCAGCCAAAGAGGGGTCTACGAGCAGTACTTC.

This sequence joins TRBV6-1 and TRBJ2-3; 12 bases are a match to TRBD1. This CDR3 is 17 amino acids long. Germline V lookup: CDR1 MNHNS, CDR2 SASEGT. Trimming cost V 3 bases and J 2 bases; bases outside gene matches: 6. In nucleotides, the CDR3 is TGTGCCAGCAGTGACACCGGGACAGGGGGCCCCACAGATACGCAGTATTTT. Translation: CASSDTGTGGPTDTQYF.

At least ten counts were recorded for this clonotype. The chain has TRBV29-1 and TRBJ2-2, with 8 nucleotides matching TRBD2. The CDR3 totals 13 residues. The V gene end was trimmed by 7 bases and the J gene end by 8 bases; junction bases not matched to a gene: 9. Germline V gene sequence: CDR1 SQVTM, CDR2 ANQGSEA. The CDR3 bases are TGCAGCGCACAAGCGGGAGTCGGAGGGGAGCTGTTTTTT. Protein sequence: CSAQAGVGGELFF.

CDR3 region: CASSPGQRPTGELFF. The CDR3 nucleotides read TGTGCCAGCAGTCCGGGACAGAGACCCACCGGGGAGCTGTTTTTT. V is TRBV7-9 and J is TRBJ2-2; TRBD1 aligns across 7 bases. The V and J ends lost 6 bases and 4 bases, in that order; junction bases with no gene match: 8. Germline CDR1 is SEHNR and CDR2 is FQNEAQ (reference sequence). The CDR3 is 15 residues long.

A few counts support this clonotype. The chain links TRBV7-2 to TRBJ1-2; TRBD1 is a possible D gene (5 bases). This CDR3 has 15 amino acids. CDR1 is SGHTA, CDR2 FQGNSA, per germline. Trimming took off 2 bases at V and 8 bases at J, with 18 bases between the two ends. CDR3 amino acids: CASSLSPQGRMGYTF. The CDR3 DNA sequence: TGTGCCAGCAGCTTAAGCCCCCAGGGCAGGATGGGCTACACCTTC.

The chain has TRBV4-3 and TRBJ2-7, with D unresolved. The CDR3 covers 13 residues. Trimming stripped 0 bases from V and 3 bases from J, with 6 bases between. CDR1 is LGHNA and CDR2 is YSLEER in the germline V gene. The CDR3 sequence: CASSQDLRYEQYF. CDR3 nucleotide sequence: TGCGCCAGCAGCCAAGATCTACGCTACGAGCAGTACTTC.

V is TRBV6-2 or TRBV6-3 and J is TRBJ1-2; 7 nucleotides agree with TRBD1. The length of the CDR3 is 13 residues. Looked up from germline, CDR1 is MNHEY and CDR2 is SVGEGT. Trimming cost V 6 bases and J 4 bases; bases outside gene matches: 5. The CDR3 region has the DNA TGTGCCAGCAGCTACAGGGGAGTCTATGGCTACACCTTC. Translating it yields CASSYRGVYGYTF.

This clonotype was observed many times. V is TRBV4-2 and J is TRBJ1-4; weak D call: TRBD1 (5 bases). V was clipped by 1 base and J by 6 bases, with 9 bases between them. Per the germline V gene, CDR1 is LGHNA and CDR2 is YNFKEQ. The length of the CDR3 is 14 residues. CDR3 residues: CASSQARGDEKLFF. The CDR3 nucleotides are TGTGCCAGCAGCCAAGCACGGGGCGATGAAAAACTGTTTTTT.

This clonotype was seen repeatedly, ten times or more. CDR3 loop: CASSLDRANTGELFF. The CDR3 nucleotides read TGCGCCAGCAGCTTGGACAGGGCGAACACCGGGGAGCTGTTTTTT. This rearrangement joins TRBV5-1 to TRBJ2-2, with D maybe TRBD1 (6 bases). Deletions cut 0 bases from V and 0 bases from J, with 6 bases between. The CDR3 has 15 residues. Germline values: CDR1 SGHRS, CDR2 YFSETQ.

This sequence joins TRBV2 and TRBJ2-2; possible D gene TRBD1, 8 bases. The V gene's germline CDR1 is SNHLY and CDR2 FYNNEI. CDR3 length: 16 residues. V dropped 7 bases and J dropped 1 base, with 16 bases sitting between them. The CDR3 here is CASTPYRGGNTGELFF. The CDR3 DNA reads as TGTGCCAGCACCCCATACAGGGGGGGGAACACCGGGGAGCTGTTTTTT.

The table lists this clonotype with a count of one. The gene calls are TRBV10-3 and TRBJ2-3, with D hard to call. The CDR3 totals 12 residues. The ends were cut back, 6 bases at V and 4 bases at J, with 8 bases in the middle. CDR1 and CDR2 from the germline V gene are ENHRY and SYGVKD. The CDR3 sequence: CAIRASSDTQYF. The DNA of the CDR3 is TGTGCCATCAGGGCCAGTTCAGATACGCAGTATTTT.

This clonotype was seen more than once but under ten times. The chain carries TRBV12-3 or TRBV12-4 and TRBJ2-2; D is unclear. The ends were cut back, 2 bases at V and 5 bases at J, with 12 bases in the middle. This CDR3 has 15 amino acids. The CDR3 nucleotides are TGTGCCAGCAGTTTAATAGGCGGAACTACCGGGGAGCTGTTTTTT. It codes for CASSLIGGTTGELFF.

Only a few counts were recorded for this clonotype. The chain combines TRBV5-1 with TRBJ1-1; D is perhaps TRBD1 (6 bases). Trimming cost V 0 bases and J 2 bases, with 11 bases left between them. Germline V gene lookup returns CDR1 SGHRS and CDR2 YFSETQ. This CDR3 spans 15 amino acids. CDR3 nucleotides: TGCGCCAGCAGCTTGGATGGACAGACTAACACTGAAGCTTTCTTT. The encoded protein is CASSLDGQTNTEAFF.

In its sample, this clonotype was seen a few times. V usage is TRBV16 and J usage is TRBJ1-1, with TRBD1 identical over 10 bases. V was pared by 3 bases and J by 5 bases, with 9 bases of the junction left unmatched. The CDR3 spans 16 residues. Germline values: CDR1 KGHSY, CDR2 FQNENV. CDR3 nucleotide sequence: TGTGCCAGCAGCCATACGGGACAGGGGAGAGGGACTGAAGCTTTCTTT. It translates to CASSHTGQGRGTEAFF.

This clonotype was seen only a few times. The genes are TRBV11-2 and TRBJ1-3, with D perhaps matching TRBD1 (5 bases). V shed 3 bases and J shed 3 bases, with 24 bases lying between them. The germline gives CDR1 SGHAT, CDR2 FQNNGV. The CDR3 contains 19 residues. The CDR3 here is CASSFRTQAQGYYGNTIYF. Here the CDR3 DNA reads TGTGCCAGCAGCTTCCGTACCCAGGCCCAGGGTTATTATGGAAACACCATATATTTT.

The genes are TRBV4-3 and TRBJ2-3; tentative D call: TRBD2 (5 bases). Germline V gene lookup returns CDR1 LGHNA and CDR2 YSLEER. Trimming cost V 1 base and J 4 bases, with 15 bases left between them. This CDR3 has 16 amino acids. The CDR3 spells CASSQGAGMGADTQYF. The CDR3 DNA follows: TGCGCCAGCAGCCAAGGGGCCGGGATGGGCGCAGATACGCAGTATTTT.

This clonotype appeared a single time. This may come from a read error, since a much larger clone is one base off. Here the CDR3 reads CASSQEIGPSDAQYF. As DNA, the CDR3 is TGCGCCAGCAGCCAAGAGATTGGCCCATCAGATGCGCAGTATTTT. The chain has TRBV4-3 and TRBJ2-3; no firm D call. Germline V gene data show CDR1 as LGHNA and CDR2 as YSLEER. This CDR3 comprises 15 residues.

This clonotype was found many times. The V call is TRBV4-1, the J call TRBJ2-7; the match to TRBD2 covers 9 bases. The CDR3 has 15 residues. CDR1 and CDR2 (germline): MGHRA, YSYEKL. Trimming at V came to 1 base and at J to 7 bases, leaving 8 bases not matched to a gene. CDR3 DNA sequence: TGCGCCAGCAGCCAAGCTGCGGGAGGGTTACGAGAGCAGTACTTC. Translating it yields CASSQAAGGLREQYF.

This clonotype was seen at least ten times. This sequence joins TRBV7-2 and TRBJ1-1; D is unclear. The CDR3 runs to 12 residues. Trimming cost V 3 bases and J 0 bases, with 2 bases left between them. The germline V gene encodes CDR1 SGHTA and CDR2 FQGNSA. This CDR3 reads CASSFLNTEAFF. CDR3 sequence (DNA): TGTGCCAGCAGCTTCTTGAACACTGAAGCTTTCTTT.

The CDR3 is CSAPRQGAGEQYF. The DNA of the CDR3 is TGCAGTGCTCCTCGACAGGGAGCGGGGGAGCAGTACTTC. The V call is TRBV20-1, the J call TRBJ2-7; possibly TRBD1 or TRBD2 for D (7 bases each). The CDR3 is 13 residues long. The ends were cut back, 5 bases at V and 7 bases at J, with 18 bases in the middle. Germline values: CDR1 DFQATT, CDR2 SNEGSKA (reference sequence).

This clonotype was seen just once. Given a much more abundant clone one base away, this may be a read error. This chain joins TRBV6-4 and TRBJ1-5; tentative D call: TRBD1 (6 bases). CDR1 is MRHNA, CDR2 SNTAGT, per germline. The CDR3 is 13 residues long. Trimming took 4 bases from V and 3 from J, leaving 7 bases between them. The CDR3 DNA reads TGTGCCAGCAGTGCGGGGGCCAATCAGCCCCAGCATTTT. Protein product: CASSAGANQPQHF.

In this sample, this clonotype turned up a few times. This rearrangement joins TRBV4-2 to TRBJ1-5; D uncertain. CDR1 and CDR2 from the germline V gene are LGHNA and YNFKEQ. This CDR3 is 15 amino acids long. V lost 0 bases, J lost 0 bases, and 6 bases lay in between. The CDR3 protein is CASSQEQTSNQPQHF. DNA of the CDR3: TGTGCCAGCAGCCAAGAACAGACTAGCAATCAGCCCCAGCATTTT.

This clonotype came up many times. The chain recombines TRBV6-1 with TRBJ2-7, with D hard to call. CDR3 length: 15 residues. The V end was cut by 7 bases, the J end by 6 bases, with 22 bases between. CDR1 is MNHNS, CDR2 SASEGT, per germline. The CDR3 DNA follows: TGTGCCAGCACCATCTCCGTGTGGTTGTCCCGCGAGCAGTACTTC. Protein sequence: CASTISVWLSREQYF.

This clonotype was observed many times. The J gene is TRBJ2-3, the V gene TRBV20-1; D ambiguous. CDR1 is DFQATT, CDR2 SNEGSKA, per germline (reference sequence). Trimming took 5 bases from V and 4 from J, leaving 13 bases between them. The length of the CDR3 is 13 residues. CDR3 bases: TGCAGTGCTTGGGTCCTGGGCTCAGATACGCAGTATTTT. It is translated as CSAWVLGSDTQYF.